This T cell receptor (beta chain) was recovered during a study of T cell repertoires in cytomegalovirus infection (dated by TCRdb to the late 2010s). In terms of the full investigation: Alongside well-studied HLA-B-restricted epitopes, the peptide stimulations were aimed at recently identified HLA-C-restricted CMV epitopes, whose presentation resists viral immunomodulation. Donor HLA type was relevant to the analysis, because carriage of CMV infection together with the matching HLA type was indicated by public TCR beta signatures.

Reading the label with the study, this specimen's treatment or condition is: in vitro stimulation with specific CMV peptide epitopes to enrich CMV-specific T cells. Instrument used: Illumina HiSeq 1500. TCRdb reworked the public reads: Q25 trimming with fastp, MiXCR clone assembly, productive beta chains retained. Here each entry gathers all rows of one CDR3 protein and keeps the most common genes and DNA. This sample lists some 590,000 distinct CDR3 sequences; approximately 40% were detected once. The ten top clones hold around 48% of the sample. The paper's findings and limits, for the study overall: The ex vivo response was dominated by HLA-C-restricted CMV-specific TCR beta clonotypes, which also provided the single most frequent clonotype in two of eight donors. Cumulative frequency of public TCR beta family members discriminated carriers of CMV infection plus the relevant HLA type in this cohort and an independent approximately 370-donor cohort.

In the case of this clonotype: Its binding antigen is unknown. Within one base of it there is no much larger clone, and no base qualities were kept.

V loses 0 bases of germline sequence and J loses 0 bases, and the interval between the two ends is 15 bases. Sequences LNHDA (CDR1) and SQIVND (CDR2) are obtained from the germline V gene (reference sequence). CDR3 length: 19 amino acids, cysteine to phenylalanine. Only the CDR3 region is kept as DNA, spanning 57 bases read in frame from base 1. This clonotype was sampled from a human donor in good health (CMV status not recorded). Some clones in this sample may be carry-over from other donors' samples. Sequencing was performed on cultured PBMCs, taken from culture after CMV antigen stimulation. The sequence links TRBV19 to TRBJ1-6, and perhaps TRBD1 as D gene, on 6 matching bases. The DNA is TGTGCCAGTAGTATAGACGCCGACAGGAGTTCCTCCTATAATTCACCCCTCCACTTT. Its protein product is CASSIDADRSSSYNSPLHF.